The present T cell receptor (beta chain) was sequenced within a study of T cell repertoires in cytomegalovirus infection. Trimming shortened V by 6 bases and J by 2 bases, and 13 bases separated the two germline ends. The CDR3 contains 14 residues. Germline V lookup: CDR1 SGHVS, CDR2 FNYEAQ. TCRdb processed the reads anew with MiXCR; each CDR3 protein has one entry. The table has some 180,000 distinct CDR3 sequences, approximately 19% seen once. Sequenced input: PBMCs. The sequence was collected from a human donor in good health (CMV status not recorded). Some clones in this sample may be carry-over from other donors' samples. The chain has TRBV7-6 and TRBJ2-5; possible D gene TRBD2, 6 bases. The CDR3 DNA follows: TGTGCCAGCAGTCCTCTAGCGACACAAGAGACCCAGTACTTC. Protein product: CASSPLATQETQYF.